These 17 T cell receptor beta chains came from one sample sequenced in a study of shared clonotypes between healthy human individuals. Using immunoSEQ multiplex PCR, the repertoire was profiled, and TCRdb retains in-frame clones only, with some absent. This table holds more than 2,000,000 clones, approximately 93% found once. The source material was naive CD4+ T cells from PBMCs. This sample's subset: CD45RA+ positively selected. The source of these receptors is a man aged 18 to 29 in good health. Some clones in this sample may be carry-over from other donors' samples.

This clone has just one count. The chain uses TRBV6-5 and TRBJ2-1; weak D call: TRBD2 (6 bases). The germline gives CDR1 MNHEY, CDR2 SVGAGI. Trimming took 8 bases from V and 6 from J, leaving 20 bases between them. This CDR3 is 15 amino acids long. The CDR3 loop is CASGGSRWDGNEQFF. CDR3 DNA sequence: TGTGCCAGCGGAGGGAGTAGGTGGGATGGCAATGAGCAGTTCTTC.

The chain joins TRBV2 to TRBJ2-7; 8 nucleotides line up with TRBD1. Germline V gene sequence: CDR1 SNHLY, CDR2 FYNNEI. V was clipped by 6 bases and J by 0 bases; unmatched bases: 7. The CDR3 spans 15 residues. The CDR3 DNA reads TGTGCCAGCAGCCCGACAGGGGTCGGCTCCTACGAGCAGTACTTC. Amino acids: CASSPTGVGSYEQYF.

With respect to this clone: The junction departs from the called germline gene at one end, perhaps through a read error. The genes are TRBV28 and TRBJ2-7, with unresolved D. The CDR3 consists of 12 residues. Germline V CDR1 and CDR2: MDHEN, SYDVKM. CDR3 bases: TGTGCCAGCAGTCTCAGAAGCCGGGCTGAGATCTTC. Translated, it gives CASSLRSRAEIF. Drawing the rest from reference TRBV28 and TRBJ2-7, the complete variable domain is DVKVTQSSRYLVKRTGEKVFLECVQDMDHENMFWYRQDPGLGLRLIYFSYDVKMKEKGDIPEGYSVSREKKERFSLILESASTNQTSMYLCASSLRSRAEIFGPGTRLTVT.

CDR3 coding DNA: TGTGCCAGCAGAAAAGAAGGGTGGGAAAAACTGTTTTTT. It is translated as CASRKEGWEKLFF. The chain uses TRBV6-1 and TRBJ1-4; D uncertain. Trimming stripped 6 bases from V and 8 bases from J, with 13 bases between. The CDR3 extends over 13 amino acids. Germline CDR1 is MNHNS and CDR2 is SASEGT.

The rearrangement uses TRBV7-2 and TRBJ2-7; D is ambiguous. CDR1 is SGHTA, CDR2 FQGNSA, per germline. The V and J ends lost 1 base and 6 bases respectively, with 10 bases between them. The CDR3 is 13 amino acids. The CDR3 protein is CASSLEGRGEQYF. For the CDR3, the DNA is TGTGCCAGCAGCTTAGAGGGTAGAGGCGAGCAGTACTTC.

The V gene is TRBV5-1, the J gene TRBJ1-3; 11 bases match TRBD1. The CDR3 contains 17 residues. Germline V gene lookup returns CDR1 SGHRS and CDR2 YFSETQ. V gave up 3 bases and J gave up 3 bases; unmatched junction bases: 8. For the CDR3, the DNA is TGCGCCAGCAGCTCCGAACCCGGGACAGGGGGTGGAAACACCATATATTTT. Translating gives CASSSEPGTGGGNTIYF.

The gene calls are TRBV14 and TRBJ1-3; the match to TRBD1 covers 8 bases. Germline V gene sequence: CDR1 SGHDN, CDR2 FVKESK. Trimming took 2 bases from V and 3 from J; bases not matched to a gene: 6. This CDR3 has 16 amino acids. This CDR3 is CASSQFQGALGNTIYF. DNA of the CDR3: TGTGCCAGCAGCCAATTTCAGGGGGCGCTTGGAAACACCATATATTTT.

CDR3 loop: CAQHVYRDSGELFF. The CDR3 DNA sequence: TGTGCCCAGCACGTATACAGGGATTCCGGGGAGCTGTTTTTT. V is TRBV7-9 and J is TRBJ2-2; D might be TRBD1 (6 bases). CDR3 length: 14 residues. Germline values: CDR1 SEHNR, CDR2 FQNEAQ (reference sequence). V lost 11 bases and J lost 6, with 19 bases in between.

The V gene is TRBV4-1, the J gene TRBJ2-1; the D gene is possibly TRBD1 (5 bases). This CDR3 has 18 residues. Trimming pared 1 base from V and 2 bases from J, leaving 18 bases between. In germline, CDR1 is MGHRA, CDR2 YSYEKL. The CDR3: CASSQGGARRFPYNEQFF. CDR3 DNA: TGCGCCAGCAGCCAAGGGGGCGCAAGACGATTCCCCTACAATGAGCAGTTCTTC.

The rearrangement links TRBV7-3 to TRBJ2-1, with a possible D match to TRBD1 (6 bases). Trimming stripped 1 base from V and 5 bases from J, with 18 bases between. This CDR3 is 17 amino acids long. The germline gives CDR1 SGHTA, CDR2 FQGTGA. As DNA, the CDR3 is TGTGCCAGCAGCTTAAGGGCTCGGACAGCTGGGGACAATGAGCAGTTCTTC. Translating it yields CASSLRARTAGDNEQFF.

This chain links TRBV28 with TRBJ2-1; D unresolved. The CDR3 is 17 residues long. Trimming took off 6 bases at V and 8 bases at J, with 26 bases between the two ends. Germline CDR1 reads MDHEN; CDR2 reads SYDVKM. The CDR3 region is CASRPYLGPPKYDEQFF. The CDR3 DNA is TGTGCCAGCAGGCCTTACCTTGGCCCGCCCAAATACGATGAGCAGTTCTTC.

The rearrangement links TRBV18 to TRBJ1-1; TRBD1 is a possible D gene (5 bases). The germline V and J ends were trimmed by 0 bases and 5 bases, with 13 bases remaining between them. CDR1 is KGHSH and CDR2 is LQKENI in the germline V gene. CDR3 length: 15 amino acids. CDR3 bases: TGTGCCAGCTCACCACCGTGGGGGGGGAGGACTGAAGCTTTCTTT. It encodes CASSPPWGGRTEAFF.

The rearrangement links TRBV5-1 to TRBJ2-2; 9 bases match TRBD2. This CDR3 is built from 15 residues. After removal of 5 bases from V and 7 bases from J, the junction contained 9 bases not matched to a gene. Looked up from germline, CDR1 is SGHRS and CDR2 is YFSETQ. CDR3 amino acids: CASRSLAGVVGELFF. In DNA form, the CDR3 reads TGCGCCAGCAGAAGTTTAGCGGGAGTGGTCGGGGAGCTGTTTTTT.

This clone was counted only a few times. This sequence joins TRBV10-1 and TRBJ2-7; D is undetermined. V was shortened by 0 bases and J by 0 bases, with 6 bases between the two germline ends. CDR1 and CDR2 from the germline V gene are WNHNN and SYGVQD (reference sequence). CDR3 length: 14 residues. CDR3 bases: TGCGCCAGCAGTGAGTCAGGGAACTCCTACGAGCAGTACTTC. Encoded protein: CASSESGNSYEQYF.

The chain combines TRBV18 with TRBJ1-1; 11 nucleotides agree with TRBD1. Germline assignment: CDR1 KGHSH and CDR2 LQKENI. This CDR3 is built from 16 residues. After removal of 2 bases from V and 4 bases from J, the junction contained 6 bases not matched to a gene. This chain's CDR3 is CASSPLTGTGGTEAFF. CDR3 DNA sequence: TGTGCCAGCTCACCATTGACCGGGACAGGGGGCACTGAAGCTTTCTTT.

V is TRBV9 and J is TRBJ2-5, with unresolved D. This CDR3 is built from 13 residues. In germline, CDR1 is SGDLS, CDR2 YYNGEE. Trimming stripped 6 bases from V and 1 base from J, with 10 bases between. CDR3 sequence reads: CASTGKSQETQYF. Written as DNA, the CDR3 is TGTGCCAGCACCGGCAAGTCCCAAGAGACCCAGTACTTC.

Here the CDR3 DNA reads TGTGCCGGGTCCCCCCAGTGGGACGGCTATGGCTACACCTTC. Encoded protein: CAGSPQWDGYGYTF. The V and J genes are TRBV28 and TRBJ1-2, with a weak D call TRBD1 (5 bases). Germline CDR1 is MDHEN and CDR2 is SYDVKM. V lost 11 bases and J 4 bases, leaving 20 bases between the germline ends. The CDR3 has 14 residues.